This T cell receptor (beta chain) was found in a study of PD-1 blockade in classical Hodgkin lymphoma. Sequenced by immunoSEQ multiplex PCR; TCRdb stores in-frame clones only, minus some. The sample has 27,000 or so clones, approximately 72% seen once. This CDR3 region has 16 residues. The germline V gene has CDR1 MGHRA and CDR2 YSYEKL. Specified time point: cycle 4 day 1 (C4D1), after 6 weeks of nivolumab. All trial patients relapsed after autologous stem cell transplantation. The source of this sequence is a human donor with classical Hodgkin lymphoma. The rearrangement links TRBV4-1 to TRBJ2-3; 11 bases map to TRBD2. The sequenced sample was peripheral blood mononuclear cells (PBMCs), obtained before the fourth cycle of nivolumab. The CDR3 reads CATQNLAGGGTDTQYF. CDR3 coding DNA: TGCGCGACACAAAATTTAGCGGGGGGGGGCACAGATACGCAGTATTTT.